This entry lists 30 T cell receptor beta chains sequenced from one sample in a study of cytotoxic CD8 clonotypes in ibrutinib-treated CLL. Libraries were prepared by immunoSEQ multiplex PCR; TCRdb keeps only in-frame clonotypes and omits some of them. The profile shows around 310,000 clones, more than 65% of them singletons. This specimen was PBMCs, taken before ibrutinib treatment. The source of these receptors is a human donor with chronic lymphocytic leukemia.

This chain connects TRBV9 to TRBJ1-1; unclear D gene. The CDR3 runs 12 residues. The V end lost 0 bases, the J end lost 5 bases, and 5 bases lay between the germline ends. Germline V gives CDR1 SGDLS, CDR2 YYNGEE. CDR3 region: CASSVVETEAFF. The CDR3 DNA follows: TGTGCCAGCAGCGTAGTTGAAACTGAAGCTTTCTTT.

The chain combines TRBV5-1 with TRBJ1-1, with no clear D. Trimming took 0 bases from V and 1 from J, leaving 13 bases between them. The CDR3 consists of 16 residues. The germline CDR1 and CDR2 sequences are SGHRS and YFSETQ. The CDR3 region has the DNA TGCGCCAGCAGCTTGGCTGGGCTCGGGTCGAACACTGAAGCTTTCTTT. This encodes CASSLAGLGSNTEAFF. The full variable domain, with the rest looked up from reference TRBV5-1 and TRBJ1-1, is KAGVTQTPRYLIKTRGQQVTLSCSPISGHRSVSWYQQTPGQGLQFLFEYFSETQRNKGNFPGRFSGRQFSNSRSEMNVSTLELGDSALYLCASSLAGLGSNTEAFFGQGTRLTVV.

The genes are TRBV28 and TRBJ2-7; unclear D gene. CDR1 is MDHEN, CDR2 SYDVKM, per germline. The CDR3 covers 14 residues. Trimming removed 10 bases at V and 2 bases at J, with 18 bases between. CDR3: CATELDRLPYEQYF. In nucleotides, the CDR3 is TGTGCCACCGAATTAGATCGCCTCCCCTACGAGCAGTACTTC.

This chain uses TRBV9 with TRBJ2-1, with D possibly being TRBD2 (5 bases). Trimming removed 0 bases at V and 0 bases at J, with 10 bases between. This CDR3 is 16 amino acids long. Germline V gene sequence: CDR1 SGDLS, CDR2 YYNGEE. CDR3 DNA sequence: TGTGCCAGCAGCGTAGCAAGCGGATACTCCTACAATGAGCAGTTCTTC. It specifies CASSVASGYSYNEQFF. Drawing the rest from reference TRBV9 and TRBJ2-1, the complete variable domain is DSGVTQTPKHLITATGQRVTLRCSPRSGDLSVYWYQQSLDQGLQFLIQYYNGEERAKGNILERFSAQQFPDLHSELNLSSLELGDSALYFCASSVASGYSYNEQFFGPGTRLTVL.

The rearrangement links TRBV9 to TRBJ2-5, with 7 bases identical to TRBD2. J was trimmed by 2 bases and V by 4 bases; bases with no gene match: 8. The CDR3 loop spans 15 amino acids. Germline V gives CDR1 SGDLS, CDR2 YYNGEE. The CDR3 reads CASSLGGPRQETQYF. The CDR3 DNA sequence: TGTGCCAGCAGCCTGGGAGGGCCGCGACAAGAGACCCAGTACTTC.

This clone was counted between two and nine times. The CDR3 here is CASSFGHNTGELFF. The CDR3 nucleotides read TGTGCCAGCAGCTTCGGCCACAACACCGGGGAGCTGTTTTTT. The chain uses TRBV11-2 and TRBJ2-2, with D unclear. The germline CDR1 and CDR2 sequences are SGHAT and FQNNGV. The CDR3 consists of 14 residues. Deletions cut 3 bases from V and 2 bases from J, with 7 bases between. Filled out from reference TRBV11-2 and TRBJ2-2, the complete variable domain reads EAGVAQSPRYKIIEKRQSVAFWCNPISGHATLYWYQQILGQGPKLLIQFQNNGVVDDSQLPKDRFSAERLKGVDSTLKIQPAKLEDSAVYLCASSFGHNTGELFFGEGSRLTVL.

The chain links TRBV4-1 to TRBJ1-1; 9 nucleotides match TRBD1. The CDR3 has 15 amino acids. J gave up 4 bases and V 4 bases, and 7 bases lay outside the gene matches. Germline V gene lookup returns CDR1 MGHRA and CDR2 YSYEKL. CDR3 coding DNA: TGCGCCAGCAGCCCGCGGACAGGGGTGAGCACTGAAGCTTTCTTT. Translating it yields CASSPRTGVSTEAFF.

The CDR3, as DNA: TGTGCCAGCATTGGACTAGCGGGATTGGGGACGCAGTATTTT. It is translated as CASIGLAGLGTQYF. The chain uses TRBV6-1 and TRBJ2-3; TRBD2 aligns across 12 bases. With 7 bases clipped from V and 9 bases from J, the junction kept 8 bases outside the gene matches. Germline CDR1 reads MNHNS; CDR2 reads SASEGT. This CDR3 spans 14 amino acids.

This clone has just a few counts. The gene calls are TRBV5-1 and TRBJ2-2; 8 positions match TRBD1. The length of the CDR3 is 15 residues. After removal of 6 bases from V and 5 bases from J, the junction contained 9 bases not matched to a gene. Per germline, CDR1 SGHRS and CDR2 YFSETQ. CDR3 sequence (DNA): TGCGCCAGCACGACGGACAGGGTGAAAACCGGGGAGCTGTTTTTT. It yields the protein CASTTDRVKTGELFF.

This chain uses TRBV7-2 with TRBJ2-7; 10 bases are a match to TRBD2. The CDR3 has 19 residues. The germline gives CDR1 SGHTA, CDR2 FQGNSA. The junction had 17 bases not matched to a gene; V was cut back by 4 bases and J by 2 bases. CDR3 DNA: TGTGCCAGCAGCTCAGGGAGGCTAGCGGGGGTTAAGGGGACCTACGAGCAGTACTTC. Its protein is CASSSGRLAGVKGTYEQYF.

The chain joins TRBV7-3 to TRBJ2-3; tentative D call: TRBD2 (6 bases). Germline V lookup: CDR1 SGHTA, CDR2 FQGTGA. The CDR3 has 16 residues. V lost 2 bases and J lost 8, with 20 bases in between. The CDR3 region is CASSLVVGTGVGTQYF. Here the CDR3 DNA reads TGTGCCAGCAGCTTAGTAGTCGGGACTGGTGTGGGTACGCAGTATTTT.

The rearrangement links TRBV9 to TRBJ2-3, with D perhaps matching TRBD1 (5 bases). The CDR3 length is 16 residues. V lost 0 bases and J lost 0, with 11 bases in between. Germline V gene lookup returns CDR1 SGDLS and CDR2 YYNGEE. The DNA of the CDR3 is TGTGCCAGCAGCGTAGAGGGGTGGCCTAGCACAGATACGCAGTATTTT. It codes for CASSVEGWPSTDTQYF.

The rearrangement links TRBV18 to TRBJ1-4, with D possibly TRBD1 on 5 matching bases. With 1 base removed from V and 0 bases from J, the gap between germline ends came to 9 bases. CDR1 is KGHSH and CDR2 is LQKENI in the germline V gene. The length of the CDR3 is 16 residues. This chain's CDR3 is CASSPRGTSTNEKLFF. Written as DNA, the CDR3 is TGTGCCAGCTCACCACGAGGGACCTCAACTAATGAAAAACTGTTTTTT.

This rearrangement joins TRBV18 to TRBJ2-7, with 9 bases aligning to TRBD1. The V gene's germline CDR1 is KGHSH and CDR2 LQKENI. V lost 4 bases to trimming and J lost 4 bases; unmatched junction nucleotides: 11. The CDR3 sequence is 16 residues long. CDR3 in amino acids: CASSRILQGARYEQYF. CDR3 bases: TGTGCCAGCTCACGCATACTACAGGGGGCGCGGTACGAGCAGTACTTC. Drawing the rest from reference TRBV18 and TRBJ2-7, the complete variable domain is NAGVMQNPRHLVRRRGQEARLRCSPMKGHSHVYWYRQLPEEGLKFMVYLQKENIIDESGMPKERFSAEFPKEGPSILRIQQVVRGDSAAYFCASSRILQGARYEQYFGPGTRLTVT.

The V call is TRBV4-2, the J call TRBJ2-7, with 9 bases matching TRBD2. The CDR3 covers 14 residues. Trimming removed 2 bases from V and 2 bases from J; junction bases left unmatched: 1. Looked up from germline, CDR1 is LGHNA and CDR2 is YNFKEQ. This chain's CDR3 is CASSQKRGAYEQYF. The CDR3 DNA follows: TGTGCCAGCAGCCAAAAGCGGGGGGCCTACGAGCAGTACTTC.

The chain is built from TRBV4-2 and TRBJ2-1, with D tentatively TRBD1 (5 bases). Germline CDR1 and CDR2: LGHNA and YNFKEQ. This CDR3 is built from 15 residues. V lost 1 base, J lost 4 bases, and 11 bases lay in between. CDR3 protein: CASSQAGQVYNEQFF. CDR3 nucleotides: TGTGCCAGCAGCCAAGCCGGACAAGTATACAATGAGCAGTTCTTC.

The chain uses TRBV6-1 and TRBJ2-3; D is uncertain. V was clipped by 2 bases and J by 4 bases, with 7 bases between them. The CDR3 consists of 13 residues. Germline CDR1 is MNHNS and CDR2 is SASEGT. CDR3 nucleotides: TGTGCCAGCAGTGAAAGTTTCCCAGATACGCAGTATTTT. Translation: CASSESFPDTQYF.

V is TRBV4-2 and J is TRBJ2-1; 8 bases agree with TRBD2. Germline values: CDR1 LGHNA, CDR2 YNFKEQ. The CDR3 length is 15 residues. The J segment lost 5 bases and the V segment lost 3 bases, leaving 6 bases of the junction unmatched. For the CDR3, the DNA is TGTGCCAGCAGCCAGCTAGCGGGCCCACACAATGAGCAGTTCTTC. Amino acids: CASSQLAGPHNEQFF.

The chain links TRBV2 to TRBJ1-1; D possibly corresponds to TRBD1 (5 bases). Germline V lookup: CDR1 SNHLY, CDR2 FYNNEI. The ends were cut back, 7 bases at V and 1 base at J, with 13 bases in the middle. The CDR3 totals 14 residues. CDR3 residues: CASTDWGANTEAFF. The CDR3 region has the DNA TGTGCCAGCACCGACTGGGGCGCGAACACTGAAGCTTTCTTT.

The table lists this clone with a few counts. This chain connects TRBV4-1 to TRBJ2-1; 8 nucleotides line up with TRBD2. With 1 base clipped from V and 6 bases from J, the junction kept 20 bases outside the gene matches. Germline CDR1 and CDR2: MGHRA and YSYEKL. This CDR3 is built from 20 residues. CDR3 in amino acids: CASSQVLRLAKILGPNEQFF. The CDR3 region has the DNA TGCGCCAGCAGCCAAGTGTTGCGACTAGCGAAGATATTGGGGCCCAATGAGCAGTTCTTC.

There are a few counts of this clone. Other DNA sequences in this sample translate to the same CDR3. This chain uses TRBV15 with TRBJ2-2, with TRBD1 matching over 7 bases. This CDR3 contains 17 residues. J lost 7 bases, V lost 0 bases, and 11 bases had no gene match. Per germline, CDR1 LNHNV and CDR2 YYDKDF (reference sequence). CDR3 loop: CATSRDNRGGWGGELFF. CDR3 in DNA: TGTGCCACCAGCAGAGATAATAGAGGGGGCTGGGGCGGGGAGCTGTTTTTT.

A single count supports this clone. This chain uses TRBV14 with TRBJ2-1, with 8 bases lining up with TRBD1. Per germline, CDR1 SGHDN and CDR2 FVKESK. The CDR3 has 12 residues. The ends lost 6 bases at V and 8 bases at J; junction bases unmatched: 3. CDR3 loop: CASRIQGDEQFF. CDR3 in DNA: TGTGCCAGCAGAATACAGGGGGATGAGCAGTTCTTC.

In this sample, this clone turned up once. The chain employs TRBV7-6 and TRBJ1-1; D possibly corresponds to TRBD1 (5 bases). CDR3 length: 15 residues. Germline V lookup: CDR1 SGHVS, CDR2 FNYEAQ. Trimming cost V 2 bases and J 5 bases, with 15 bases left between them. Written as DNA, the CDR3 is TGTGCCAGCAGCTTATTTGGGGGGATGACAACTGAAGCTTTCTTT. This encodes CASSLFGGMTTEAFF.

In DNA, the CDR3 is TGCGCCAGCAGTTGGACTAGCGGGCTTGTTGAGCAGTTCTTC. Translation: CASSWTSGLVEQFF. The J gene is TRBJ2-1, the V gene TRBV5-1; 11 positions match TRBD2. The CDR3 length is 14 residues. Trimming at V came to 5 bases and at J to 9 bases, leaving 7 bases not matched to a gene. In germline, CDR1 is SGHRS, CDR2 YFSETQ.

V gene TRBV9 combines with J gene TRBJ1-2, with 7 bases matching TRBD1. The CDR3 is 14 residues long. Germline CDR1 reads SGDLS; CDR2 reads YYNGEE. Unmatched junction bases numbered 6, after V lost 4 bases and J lost 3 bases. The CDR3 DNA reads TGTGCCAGCAGCCCCGGGACAGCTTACTATGGCTACACCTTC. This gives the protein CASSPGTAYYGYTF. Looking up the rest from reference TRBV9 and TRBJ1-2 gives the full variable domain: DSGVTQTPKHLITATGQRVTLRCSPRSGDLSVYWYQQSLDQGLQFLIQYYNGEERAKGNILERFSAQQFPDLHSELNLSSLELGDSALYFCASSPGTAYYGYTFGSGTRLTVV.

The J gene is TRBJ2-7, the V gene TRBV4-2; TRBD2 agrees at 11 bases. Trimming took 4 bases from V and 2 from J; bases not matched to a gene: 4. CDR1 and CDR2 from the germline V gene are LGHNA and YNFKEQ. The CDR3 runs 15 residues. In DNA, the CDR3 is TGTGCCAGCAGCCGGGCTAGCGGGAGGCCCTACGAGCAGTACTTC. The encoded protein is CASSRASGRPYEQYF.

This clone was seen just once. The CDR3 coding sequence is TGCAGCGCCCAAAAGGCCAAGGCAGAGGGCCAAAAACTGTTTTTT. Its protein is CSAQKAKAEGQKLFF. The V call is TRBV29-1, the J call TRBJ1-4; D is ambiguous. Germline loops: CDR1 SQVTM, CDR2 ANQGSEA. V shed 7 bases and J shed 9 bases, with 24 bases lying between them. CDR3 length: 15 residues.

This clone occurred once. The chain couples TRBV30 to TRBJ2-7; tentative D call: TRBD2 (6 bases). CDR3 length: 15 amino acids. V lost 0 bases, J lost 3 bases, and 15 bases lay in between. The germline V gene encodes CDR1 GTSNPN and CDR2 SVGIG (reference sequence). CDR3 sequence: CAWSVVRRGIYEQYF. The CDR3 DNA is TGTGCCTGGAGTGTAGTACGACGGGGGATCTACGAGCAGTACTTC.

V is TRBV28 and J is TRBJ2-1, with 13 bases identical to TRBD2. The germline V gene has CDR1 MDHEN and CDR2 SYDVKM. J lost 7 bases, V lost 4 bases, and 7 bases had no gene match. The CDR3 is made up of 16 amino acids. CDR3 loop: CASSSPGLAGANEQFF. The CDR3 DNA is TGTGCCAGCAGTTCTCCCGGACTAGCGGGAGCGAATGAGCAGTTCTTC.

The table lists this clone with a count of one. The chain couples TRBV10-3 to TRBJ2-7; TRBD1 matches 8 bases. V was clipped by 6 bases and J by 0 bases; unmatched bases: 1. The germline V gene has CDR1 ENHRY and CDR2 SYGVKD. The CDR3 sequence is 13 residues long. Written as DNA, the CDR3 is TGTGCCATCAGGGACAGGGCCTCCTACGAGCAGTACTTC. This codes for CAIRDRASYEQYF.